The rows below give T cell receptor beta chains drawn from one sample of a study of blood T cell repertoires in COVID-19. Sequencing used immunoSEQ multiplex PCR; TCRdb keeps in-frame clones, though not all of them. The table records tens of thousands of clones, roughly nine tenths of them present only once. Sequenced: peripheral blood. The origin of the receptors is a male donor with acute or convalescent COVID-19. CDR3s include the opening cysteine and the closing phenylalanine or tryptophan. D genes are given only for firm matches. Clone sizes are given selectively: once, few, many, or a class where the clone is expanded.

len: 13; j_gene: TRBJ1-5; d_gene: NA; abundance: NA; v_gene: TRBV9; CDR3nt: TGTGCCAGCAGCCCCGGGTCGGATCAGCCCCAGCATTTT; CDR3aa: CASSPGSDQPQHF
len: 14; j_gene: TRBJ2-3; d_gene: NA; abundance: NA; v_gene: TRBV10-3; CDR3nt: TGTGCCATCAGTCAATGGACAGGCACAGATACGCAGTATTTT; CDR3aa: CAISQWTGTDTQYF
len: 13; j_gene: TRBJ2-1; d_gene: NA; abundance: NA; v_gene: TRBV30; CDR3nt: TGTGCCTGTAACCGGGTTAGAGGCTATGAGCAGTTCTTC; CDR3aa: CACNRVRGYEQFF
len: 16; j_gene: TRBJ1-2; d_gene: NA; abundance: NA; v_gene: TRBV19; CDR3nt: TGTGCCAGTAGTATAGGAGGCTTCACCAGGGGATATGGCTACACCTTC; CDR3aa: CASSIGGFTRGYGYTF
len: 15; j_gene: TRBJ1-1; d_gene: TRBD1; abundance: NA; v_gene: TRBV19; CDR3nt: TGTGCCAGTAGTATAGATAGACAGGGAGGCACTGAAGCTTTCTTT; CDR3aa: CASSIDRQGGTEAFF
len: 16; j_gene: TRBJ1-5; d_gene: TRBD1; abundance: NA; v_gene: TRBV6-6; CDR3nt: TGTGCCAGCAGACGGGGACAGGGGGCTAGCAATCAGCCCCAGCATTTT; CDR3aa: CASRRGQGASNQPQHF
len: 15; j_gene: TRBJ1-4; d_gene: NA; abundance: NA; v_gene: TRBV6-5; CDR3nt: TGTGCCAGCAGTCCACGGTGGGAGACTAATGAAAAACTGTTTTTT; CDR3aa: CASSPRWETNEKLFF
len: 10; j_gene: TRBJ1-4; d_gene: NA; abundance: NA; v_gene: TRBV20-1; CDR3nt: TGCAGTGCCCGTCGGGAAAAACTGTTTTTT; CDR3aa: CSARREKLFF
len: 15; j_gene: TRBJ1-6; d_gene: NA; abundance: NA; v_gene: TRBV5-1; CDR3nt: TGCGCCAGCAGCTTGGACAGGGTTGGTAATTCACCCCTCCACTTT; CDR3aa: CASSLDRVGNSPLHF
len: 17; j_gene: TRBJ1-6; d_gene: NA; abundance: NA; v_gene: TRBV4-2; CDR3nt: TGTGCCAGCAGCCAGGGCCGGGTGGGGGCCTTAAATTCACCCCTCCACTTT; CDR3aa: CASSQGRVGALNSPLHF
len: 14; j_gene: TRBJ1-2; d_gene: TRBD1; abundance: NA; v_gene: TRBV13; CDR3nt: TGTGCCAGCAGCCCACGACAGGGCACCTATGGCTACACCTTC; CDR3aa: CASSPRQGTYGYTF
len: 17; j_gene: TRBJ2-2; d_gene: NA; abundance: NA; v_gene: TRBV19; CDR3nt: TGTGCCAGTAGTCTCATCTCCGGGACAAGGGGCACCGGGGAGCTGTTTTTT; CDR3aa: CASSLISGTRGTGELFF
len: 13; j_gene: TRBJ1-1; d_gene: NA; abundance: NA; v_gene: TRBV29-1; CDR3nt: TGCAGCGTTGATCAGGGTAGGAGCACTGAAGCTTTCTTT; CDR3aa: CSVDQGRSTEAFF
len: 13; j_gene: TRBJ2-1; d_gene: NA; abundance: NA; v_gene: TRBV5-4; CDR3nt: TGTGCCAGCAGCCTTCCTAGCTACAATGAGCAGTTCTTC; CDR3aa: CASSLPSYNEQFF
len: 13; j_gene: TRBJ1-6; d_gene: TRBD1; abundance: NA; v_gene: TRBV28; CDR3nt: TGTGCCAGCAGGGGACAGGAGAATTCACCCCTCCACTTT; CDR3aa: CASRGQENSPLHF
len: 16; j_gene: TRBJ2-4; d_gene: TRBD2; abundance: NA; v_gene: TRBV7-2; CDR3nt: TGTGCCAGCAGCCGGGAGATAGCGGGGGTCAAAAACATTCAGTACTTC; CDR3aa: CASSREIAGVKNIQYF
len: 13; j_gene: TRBJ2-1; d_gene: NA; abundance: NA; v_gene: TRBV2; CDR3nt: TGTGCCAGCAGTGCCCAGATTTCGAATGAGCAGTTCTTC; CDR3aa: CASSAQISNEQFF
len: 14; j_gene: TRBJ2-1; d_gene: NA; abundance: NA; v_gene: TRBV6-4; CDR3nt: TGTGCCAGCAGCGCCTATCGCGGTGGGAATGAGCAGTTCTTC; CDR3aa: CASSAYRGGNEQFF
len: 15; j_gene: TRBJ1-4; d_gene: TRBD1; abundance: few; v_gene: TRBV24-1; CDR3nt: TGTGCCACCAGTGACCCGACAGGGCCTAATGAAAAACTGTTTTTT; CDR3aa: CATSDPTGPNEKLFF
len: 15; j_gene: TRBJ2-1; d_gene: TRBD1; abundance: NA; v_gene: TRBV14; CDR3nt: TGTGCCAGCAGCACCCGACAGGGGGTATCCAATGAGCAGTTCTTC; CDR3aa: CASSTRQGVSNEQFF